Below, 25 T cell receptor beta chains from the same sample are listed, as sequenced in a study of post-analysis software for immune sequencing data. Their antigens remain unidentified. Findings of the study overall: When patients were compared with controls, 4 or 5 TRBV segments were more frequent, TRBV5-6, TRBV5-1 and TRBV20-1 among them.

cDNA libraries for TCR beta contained unique molecular identifiers. From the PCR reads, TCRdb called clonotypes with MiXCR, one entry per CDR3 protein. The sample has approximately 730,000 distinct CDR3 sequences, roughly 46% seen once. Sequenced sample: blood. All receptors come from a girl aged 10-17 years with multiple sclerosis.

This rearrangement joins TRBV7-8 to TRBJ2-1; TRBD2 matches at 13 bases. J was trimmed by 0 bases and V by 8 bases; bases with no gene match: 4. CDR1 is SGHVS, CDR2 FQNEAQ, per germline. CDR3 length equals 16 residues. CDR3 sequence: CASVGTSGISYNEQFF. As DNA, the CDR3 is TGTGCCAGCGTCGGGACTAGCGGGATCTCCTACAATGAGCAGTTCTTC.

The rearrangement joins TRBV6-6 to TRBJ2-7; D might be TRBD1 (7 bases). The ends were cut back, 2 bases at V and 3 bases at J, with 17 bases in the middle. The CDR3 spans 16 residues. The germline V gene has CDR1 MNHNY and CDR2 SVGAGI (reference sequence). CDR3 coding DNA: TGTGCCAGCAGTTACGTCCCTGGAGGGGGCGGCTACGAGCAGTACTTC. Its protein product is CASSYVPGGGGYEQYF.

Written as DNA, the CDR3 is TGTGCCACCAGTGACTTCGGATCCTTATGGGACAGGGTTAGGGATGAGCAGTTCTTC. Its translation is CATSDFGSLWDRVRDEQFF. The chain is built from TRBV24-1 and TRBJ2-1; 9 bases match TRBD1. Germline loops: CDR1 KGHDR, CDR2 SFDVKD. The ends lost 4 bases at V and 8 bases at J; junction bases unmatched: 20. This CDR3 has 19 residues.

This rearrangement joins TRBV7-2 to TRBJ2-3; D is possibly TRBD2 (6 bases). Germline lookup yields CDR1 SGHTA and CDR2 FQGNSA. V was shortened by 3 bases and J by 4 bases, with 23 bases between the two germline ends. This CDR3 comprises 18 residues. CDR3 DNA: TGTGCCAGCAGCTTTCGGACGGGAAGGGTCTCGGGGGCAGATACGCAGTATTTT. Encoded protein: CASSFRTGRVSGADTQYF.

About this clonotype itself: A much larger clone lies one base from this, so it may be a read error. The chain couples TRBV12-3 or TRBV12-4 to TRBJ2-7, with D unclear. V lost 3 bases and J 2 bases, leaving 5 bases between the germline ends. The CDR3 contains 12 residues. DNA of the CDR3: TGTGCCAGCAGTTTTGCCCCCTACGAGCAGTACTTC. Residues: CASSFAPYEQYF.

V and J are TRBV7-8 and TRBJ2-7; D call uncertain. From germline, CDR1 is SGHVS and CDR2 FQNEAQ. The V end lost 5 bases, the J end lost 2 bases, and 16 bases lay between the germline ends. This CDR3 region has 15 residues. Here the CDR3 reads CASSPRSVRTYEQYF. In DNA form, the CDR3 reads TGTGCCAGCAGCCCTCGGTCCGTGCGGACCTACGAGCAGTACTTC.

Note on this clonotype: One end of the junction varies from germline; a read error may be responsible. The rearrangement joins TRBV2 to TRBJ2-1, with 9 bases matching TRBD1. Looked up from germline, CDR1 is SNHLY and CDR2 is FYNNEI. This CDR3 has 14 amino acids. The CDR3: CACSEQGADNEQFF. DNA for the CDR3: TGTGCCTGCAGTGAACAGGGGGCCGACAATGAGCAGTTCTTC.

This clonotype showed up just a few times. The chain is built from TRBV5-1 and TRBJ2-7; 8 positions match TRBD2. CDR3 length equals 15 residues. In germline, CDR1 is SGHRS, CDR2 YFSETQ. The ends lost 4 bases at V and 3 bases at J; junction bases unmatched: 9. CDR3 DNA sequence: TGCGCCAGCAGCGCCCGAGTTAGCGGGGACTACGAGCAGTACTTC. Translating gives CASSARVSGDYEQYF.

This clonotype was seen a single time. The rearrangement joins TRBV11-2 to TRBJ2-7, with 16 positions matching TRBD2. Germline V gives CDR1 SGHAT, CDR2 FQNNGV. With V trimmed by 3 bases and J by 7 bases, 6 bases remained unmatched. This CDR3 has 16 residues. CDR3 residues: CASSFPGLAGGGEQYF. The CDR3, as DNA: TGTGCCAGCAGCTTTCCGGGACTAGCGGGAGGGGGTGAGCAGTACTTC.

This clonotype was seen only once. V and J are TRBV12-3 or TRBV12-4 and TRBJ2-5; 9 bases are a match to TRBD2. V lost 1 base to trimming and J lost 5 bases; unmatched junction nucleotides: 8. This CDR3 is 16 amino acids long. The CDR3 nucleotides are TGTGCCAGCAGTTTAGGAAGCGGGAGGAGGCCCGAGACCCAGTACTTC. This codes for CASSLGSGRRPETQYF.

The chain combines TRBV20-1 with TRBJ2-6; D possibly corresponds to TRBD2 (5 bases). The CDR3 consists of 18 residues. Germline lookup yields CDR1 DFQATT and CDR2 SNEGSKA (reference sequence). Trimming took 6 bases from V and 2 from J, leaving 23 bases between them. CDR3 DNA: TGCAGTGCCCGAGGGCGGGCCTCTTATGCTACTGGGGCCAACGTCCTGACTTTC. It yields the protein CSARGRASYATGANVLTF.

This clonotype has only a few counts. The V call is TRBV20-1, the J call TRBJ2-3, with 10 nucleotides matching TRBD2. Germline-derived CDR1 and CDR2 are DFQATT and SNEGSKA (reference sequence). Unmatched junction bases numbered 4, after V lost 3 bases and J lost 4 bases. This CDR3 spans 14 amino acids. The CDR3 loop reads CSASVLAGADTQYF. The DNA for the CDR3 is TGCAGTGCTAGTGTCCTAGCGGGAGCAGATACGCAGTATTTT.

V gene TRBV3-1 combines with J gene TRBJ1-2; the D is unclear. Germline CDR1 is LGHDT and CDR2 is YNNKEL (reference sequence). Trimming removed 0 bases from V and 5 bases from J, with 10 bases in between. The CDR3 consists of 14 residues. CDR3 nucleotides: TGTGCCAGCAGCCAAGAGGTTGGGCAGTATGGCTACACCTTC. Translation gives CASSQEVGQYGYTF.

CDR3: CASSWRTSTDTQYF. In nucleotides, the CDR3 is TGTGCCAGCAGCTGGCGCACCAGCACAGATACGCAGTATTTT. V and J are TRBV7-2 and TRBJ2-3, with D unclear. This CDR3 spans 14 amino acids. V was trimmed by 4 bases and J by 0 bases, leaving 8 bases between them. Looked up from germline, CDR1 is SGHTA and CDR2 is FQGNSA. Supplemented by reference TRBV7-2 and TRBJ2-3, the full variable domain reads GAGVSQSPSNKVTEKGKDVELRCDPISGHTALYWYRQSLGQGLEFLIYFQGNSAPDKSGLPSDRFSAERTGGSVSTLTIQRTQQEDSAVYLCASSWRTSTDTQYFGPGTRLTVL.

The genes are TRBV5-1 and TRBJ2-7; the match to TRBD1 covers 8 bases. Looked up from germline, CDR1 is SGHRS and CDR2 is YFSETQ. The CDR3 runs to 12 residues. The V gene end was trimmed by 3 bases and the J gene end by 5 bases; junction bases not matched to a gene: 1. This chain's CDR3 is CASSSGQDEQYF. The CDR3 bases are TGCGCCAGCAGCTCGGGACAGGACGAGCAGTACTTC.

This chain uses TRBV29-1 with TRBJ2-1, with D possibly being TRBD1 or TRBD2 (8 bases each). Trimming cost V 6 bases and J 5 bases, with 23 bases left between them. The CDR3 runs 16 residues. The germline CDR1 and CDR2 sequences are SQVTM and ANQGSEA. The CDR3, as DNA: TGCAGCGTGACGGGGGGGGACAGGAGACGAAACAATGAGCAGTTCTTC. It is translated as CSVTGGDRRRNNEQFF.

The chain recombines TRBV13 with TRBJ2-4, with 8 bases identical to TRBD1. The J call may be faulty, since TRBJ2-5 better matches the DNA end. There are 15 residues in the CDR3. CDR1 and CDR2 (germline): PRHDT, FYEKMQ (reference sequence). DNA for the CDR3: TGTGCCAGCAGCTTACGCCAGGGGGCCCAAGAGACCCAGTACTTC. This gives the protein CASSLRQGAQETQYF.

The chain combines TRBV20-1 with TRBJ1-2; the D gene is possibly TRBD1 (6 bases). The CDR3 contains 13 residues. Looked up from germline, CDR1 is DFQATT and CDR2 is SNEGSKA (reference sequence). V lost 2 bases, J lost 8 bases, and 15 bases lay in between. CDR3 in amino acids: CSARLDSRRGYTF. CDR3 DNA sequence: TGCAGTGCTAGATTGGACAGCCGCCGGGGCTACACCTTC.

V is TRBV2 and J is TRBJ1-1; no reliable D call. Between the trimmed V and J ends, which lost 2 bases and 8 bases, there was a span of 15 bases. Germline V gene sequence: CDR1 SNHLY, CDR2 FYNNEI. This CDR3 comprises 14 residues. In nucleotides, the CDR3 is TGTGCCAGCAGTGAAAATGGGTACTTAGCGGAAGCTTTCTTT. As protein: CASSENGYLAEAFF.

This chain uses TRBV4-3 with TRBJ2-1; possibly TRBD1 or TRBD2 for D (6 bases each). CDR1 is LGHNA and CDR2 is YSLEER in the germline V gene. V lost 3 bases, J lost 8 bases, and 14 bases lay in between. The CDR3 extends over 14 amino acids. This chain's CDR3 is CASSQDRGVDEQFF. The CDR3 nucleotides are TGCGCCAGCAGCCAGGATAGGGGGGTAGATGAGCAGTTCTTC.

This chain connects TRBV27 to TRBJ2-1; the match to TRBD2 covers 11 bases. Germline lookup yields CDR1 MNHEY and CDR2 SMNVEV (reference sequence). With V trimmed by 10 bases and J by 2 bases, 4 bases remained unmatched. The CDR3 length is 14 residues. The CDR3 sequence is CATVAGGTYNEQFF. DNA of the CDR3: TGTGCCACGGTAGCGGGAGGGACCTACAATGAGCAGTTCTTC.

The sample holds one count of this clonotype. V is TRBV27 and J is TRBJ2-5, with D possibly TRBD1 on 6 matching bases. The germline V gene encodes CDR1 MNHEY and CDR2 SMNVEV (reference sequence). Trimming left V 6 bases short and J 5 bases short, with 25 bases between. This CDR3 spans 17 amino acids. The CDR3 region has the DNA TGTGCCAGCAGCCGAGGGGCCTACAGGGTAGAGGGCGAGACCCAGTACTTC. Amino acid sequence: CASSRGAYRVEGETQYF.

The V gene is TRBV5-1, the J gene TRBJ2-7; D is possibly TRBD2 (6 bases). This CDR3 is built from 14 residues. V lost 4 bases and J 2 bases, leaving 13 bases between the germline ends. Germline lookup yields CDR1 SGHRS and CDR2 YFSETQ. The CDR3 here is CASSHGLKPYEQYF. CDR3 nucleotide sequence: TGCGCCAGCAGCCACGGACTAAAACCCTACGAGCAGTACTTC.

This clonotype was counted between two and nine times. V usage is TRBV6-5 and J usage is TRBJ2-1, with TRBD2 matching 12 bases. In germline, CDR1 is MNHEY, CDR2 SVGAGI. The junction had 5 bases not matched to a gene; V was cut back by 2 bases and J by 6 bases. CDR3 length: 16 residues. The CDR3 nucleotides read TGTGCCAGCAGTTACGGGGCGGGACTAGCGGGCAATGAGCAGTTCTTC. It yields the protein CASSYGAGLAGNEQFF.

This chain connects TRBV7-2 to TRBJ2-3, with unresolved D. The CDR3 runs 14 residues. V was trimmed by 4 bases and J by 2 bases, leaving 10 bases between them. CDR1 and CDR2 (germline): SGHTA, FQGNSA. The CDR3 DNA reads TGTGCCAGCAGCTCCCATCCTTTCACAGATACGCAGTATTTT. This encodes CASSSHPFTDTQYF.